The 10 T cell receptor beta chains below were found in one sample sequenced in a study of PD-1 blockade in classical Hodgkin lymphoma. Time point noted: cycle 4 day 1 (C4D1), after more than 5 weeks of nivolumab. Exposure to brentuximab vedotin varied, and each patient had relapsed following autologous stem cell transplantation. Magnetic negative selection, applied to thawed PBMCs, was used to isolate the CD8+ T cells. The table came from immunoSEQ multiplex PCR; TCRdb's copy has only in-frame clones and leaves some out. The sample has about 19,000 clones; about 87% are singletons. The sample was CD8+ T cells from blood, taken before the fourth cycle of nivolumab. Receptors originate from a human donor with classical Hodgkin lymphoma.

The V gene is TRBV7-6, the J gene TRBJ1-5; TRBD1 might be the D (5 bases). This CDR3 region has 15 residues. V lost 5 bases and J 4 bases, leaving 15 bases between the germline ends. The germline V gene has CDR1 SGHVS and CDR2 FNYEAQ. The CDR3 reads CASSADSSSNQPQHF. The DNA for the CDR3 is TGTGCCAGCAGCGCCGACAGTTCCTCTAATCAGCCCCAGCATTTT.

The V gene is TRBV15, the J gene TRBJ2-3, with a tentative D call TRBD1 (6 bases). V lost 0 bases and J lost 8, with 15 bases in between. The CDR3 loop spans 15 amino acids. The germline V gene encodes CDR1 LNHNV and CDR2 YYDKDF (reference sequence). The CDR3 DNA is TGTGCCACCAGCAGAGAGGGGGCATCTACGGGTACGCAGTATTTT. Translated, it gives CATSREGASTGTQYF.

The chain carries TRBV9 and TRBJ1-2, with TRBD1 as a possible D gene (5 bases). Trimming pared 3 bases from V and 5 bases from J, leaving 20 bases between. CDR3 length equals 16 residues. Germline CDR1 is SGDLS and CDR2 is YYNGEE. CDR3: CASSGRDRGPLYGYTF. The DNA for the CDR3 is TGTGCCAGCAGCGGCCGGGACCGGGGACCCCTTTATGGCTACACCTTC.

This sequence joins TRBV4-1 and TRBJ1-6; possible D gene TRBD1, 5 bases. Germline V gene sequence: CDR1 MGHRA, CDR2 YSYEKL. The CDR3 has 13 residues. V was pared by 4 bases and J by 7 bases, with 8 bases between. CDR3 residues: CASSLSGNSPLHF. The CDR3 DNA sequence: TGCGCCAGCAGCCTTTCAGGGAATTCACCCCTCCACTTT.

This clone was recorded once. V usage is TRBV29-1 and J usage is TRBJ2-7; 7 nucleotides align to TRBD2. Germline assignment: CDR1 SQVTM and CDR2 ANQGSEA. The CDR3 loop spans 17 amino acids. V lost 1 base to trimming and J lost 2 bases; unmatched junction nucleotides: 14. The CDR3, as DNA: TGCAGCGTTGAAGCCAGGGATCGGGGCGGGAGTACCTACGAGCAGTACTTC. Translating gives CSVEARDRGGSTYEQYF.

The V call is TRBV6-1, the J call TRBJ2-1, with D unclear. This CDR3 has 14 amino acids. V was cut by 6 bases and J by 8 bases, with 17 bases left in between. Germline V gives CDR1 MNHNS, CDR2 SASEGT. The CDR3 nucleotides read TGTGCCAGCAGCAGACTCCTCCCTATCGATGAGCAGTTCTTC. Its translation: CASSRLLPIDEQFF.

The chain joins TRBV27 to TRBJ1-1, with a possible D match to TRBD1 (6 bases). The ends were cut back, 4 bases at V and 1 base at J, with 13 bases in the middle. CDR1 and CDR2 (germline): MNHEY, SMNVEV (reference sequence). The CDR3 runs to 15 residues. DNA of the CDR3: TGTGCCAGCAGTTGGGGGCAGGGAGCGAACACTGAAGCTTTCTTT. As protein: CASSWGQGANTEAFF.

The chain is built from TRBV27 and TRBJ2-1, with 8 bases fitting TRBD1. There are 15 residues in the CDR3. V shed 5 bases and J 5 bases; nucleotides not matched to a gene: 8. Germline CDR1 reads MNHEY; CDR2 reads SMNVEV (reference sequence). This CDR3 is CASSLRQGLHNEQFF. Here the CDR3 DNA reads TGTGCCAGCAGTCTCCGACAGGGGCTTCACAATGAGCAGTTCTTC.

A note on this clone: Its ends do not fully match the called genes, so a read error is possible. J is TRBJ1-2 and V is TRBV5-4; D gene uncertain. CDR1 is SGHNT and CDR2 is YYREEE in the germline V gene (reference sequence). This CDR3 contains 12 residues. The CDR3 region is CASSSLELGVTF. CDR3 sequence (DNA): TGTGCCAGCAGCTCCTTAGAGTTGGGCGTGACGTTC.

The rearrangement joins TRBV9 to TRBJ2-1, with D tentatively TRBD2 (7 bases). V shed 0 bases and J shed 3 bases, with 19 bases lying between them. Germline CDR1 is SGDLS and CDR2 is YYNGEE. The CDR3 has 18 residues. The CDR3 nucleotides read TGTGCCAGCAGCGTAGCTGGGGGGGGCGGGAACAACTACAATGAGCAGTTCTTC. As protein: CASSVAGGGGNNYNEQFF.